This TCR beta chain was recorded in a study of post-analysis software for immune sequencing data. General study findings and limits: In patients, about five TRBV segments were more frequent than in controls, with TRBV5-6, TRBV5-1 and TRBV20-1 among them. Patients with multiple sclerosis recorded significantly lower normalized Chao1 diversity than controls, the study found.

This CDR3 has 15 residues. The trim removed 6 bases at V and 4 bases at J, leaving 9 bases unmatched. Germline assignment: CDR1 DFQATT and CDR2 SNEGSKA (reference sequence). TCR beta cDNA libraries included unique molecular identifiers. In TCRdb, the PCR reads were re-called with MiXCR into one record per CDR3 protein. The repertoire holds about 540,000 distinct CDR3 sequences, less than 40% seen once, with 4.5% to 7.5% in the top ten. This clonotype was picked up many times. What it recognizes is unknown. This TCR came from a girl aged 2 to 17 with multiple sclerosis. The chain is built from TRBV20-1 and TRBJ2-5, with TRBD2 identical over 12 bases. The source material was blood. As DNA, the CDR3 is TGCAGTGCCGTTCCTAGCGGGGGGGCGTCAGAGACCCAGTACTTC. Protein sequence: CSAVPSGGASETQYF.